The entry that follows covers one T cell receptor beta chain sequence. As yet, its antigen is unknown. This record comes from a study of T-cell reconstitution after alpha-beta-depleted transplantation in children. Regarding the study as a whole: As was reported, about two months after transplant, alpha-beta T cells came from several hundred expanded graft clones. Recipient T cells and thymic progenitors that survived gave rise to the high TCRbeta diversity observed at day 60 in some patients. One year post-transplant, T-cell counts and diversity were largely derived from T cells produced anew.

Unique molecular identifiers were incorporated during preparation of the TCRbeta library. In TCRdb, the PCR reads were re-called with MiXCR into one record per CDR3 protein. The sample yields fewer than 500,000 distinct CDR3 sequences, about 40% seen once. Trimming stripped 4 bases from V and 5 bases from J, with 14 bases between. CDR3 length equals 14 residues. CDR1 MRHNA and CDR2 SNTAGT come from the germline V gene. The receptor was isolated from a girl aged 2 to 9 with aplastic anemia, due to receive a stem cell transplant. The chain uses TRBV6-4 and TRBJ2-5; the D is unclear. The sequencing here drew on PBMCs, taken before TCRalphabeta/CD19-depleted stem cell transplant. CDR3 nucleotides: TGTGCCAGCAGTGCAGAAACTCGGGCGGAGACCCAGTACTTC. Protein: CASSAETRAETQYF.